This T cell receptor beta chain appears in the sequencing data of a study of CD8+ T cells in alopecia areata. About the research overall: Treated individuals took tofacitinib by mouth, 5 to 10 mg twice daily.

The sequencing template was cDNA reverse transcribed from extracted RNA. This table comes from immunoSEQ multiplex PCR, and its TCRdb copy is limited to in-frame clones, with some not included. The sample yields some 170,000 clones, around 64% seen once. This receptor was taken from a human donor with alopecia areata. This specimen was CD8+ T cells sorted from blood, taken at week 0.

Written as DNA, the CDR3 is TGCAGCGTTGTCACACAGGGGTCTTACAATGAGCAGTTCTTC. It specifies CSVVTQGSYNEQFF. This chain joins TRBV29-1 and TRBJ2-1; 7 bases align to TRBD1. The CDR3 consists of 14 residues. Germline assignment: CDR1 SQVTM and CDR2 ANQGSEA. V gave up 4 bases and J gave up 4 bases; unmatched junction bases: 7.